Shown below are 9 T cell receptor beta chains from a single sample sequenced in a study of OX40 agonist ivuxolimab in advanced cancers. Profiling relied on immunoSEQ multiplex PCR, and the TCRdb table lists in-frame clones only, not all of them. The repertoire holds around 80,000 clones, with just over 85% as singletons. The sequencing here drew on CD4+ or CD8+ T cells sorted from blood, taken in a trial of the OX40 agonist ivuxolimab. The receptor source for this set is an adult with an advanced solid tumor such as melanoma, head and neck, liver or kidney cancer.

V usage is TRBV19 and J usage is TRBJ1-5; D remains unclear. This CDR3 region has 14 residues. V was shortened by 4 bases and J by 1 base, with 8 bases between the two germline ends. Germline CDR1 reads LNHDA; CDR2 reads SQIVND (reference sequence). The DNA of the CDR3 is TGTGCCAGTAGTACGGGAGGGAGCAATCAGCCCCAGCATTTT. It is translated as CASSTGGSNQPQHF.

A few counts support this clone. The chain links TRBV19 to TRBJ2-5; a weak D match, TRBD2 (5 bases). The germline CDR1 and CDR2 sequences are LNHDA and SQIVND (reference sequence). V lost 1 base, J lost 8 bases, and 17 bases lay in between. CDR3 length: 15 residues. CDR3 region: CASSIGRAGPGTQYF. The CDR3 bases are TGTGCCAGTAGTATAGGGCGCGCAGGACCGGGAACCCAGTACTTC.

V and J are TRBV18 and TRBJ2-1; 9 positions match TRBD2. Per germline, CDR1 KGHSH and CDR2 LQKENI. The CDR3 covers 16 residues. The V segment lost 4 bases and the J segment 6 bases; nucleotides outside the gene matches: 10. CDR3 DNA sequence: TGTGCCAGCTCACTATTGGCTAGCGGGACTCTCAATGAGCAGTTCTTC. It translates to CASSLLASGTLNEQFF.

This sequence joins TRBV30 and TRBJ1-2, with a tentative D call TRBD1 (5 bases). The CDR3 loop spans 13 amino acids. The V and J ends lost 1 base and 4 bases respectively, with 10 bases between them. Looked up from germline, CDR1 is GTSNPN and CDR2 is SVGIG (reference sequence). CDR3 amino acids: CAWSGRGRYGYTF. The CDR3 DNA reads as TGTGCCTGGAGTGGTCGGGGACGCTATGGCTACACCTTC.

The chain links TRBV9 to TRBJ2-7, with no clear D. Trimming left V 1 base short and J 3 bases short, with 8 bases between. This CDR3 contains 13 residues. In germline, CDR1 is SGDLS, CDR2 YYNGEE. CDR3 nucleotides: TGTGCCAGCAGCGTAAACAGTCACTACGAGCAGTACTTC. Translating it yields CASSVNSHYEQYF.

V gene TRBV10-3 combines with J gene TRBJ2-1; 11 bases line up with TRBD2. This CDR3 is built from 16 residues. V shed 3 bases and J 6 bases; nucleotides not matched to a gene: 7. Germline CDR1 and CDR2: ENHRY and SYGVKD. CDR3 residues: CAISESLAGAINEQFF. In DNA form, the CDR3 reads TGTGCCATCAGTGAATCACTAGCGGGAGCCATCAATGAGCAGTTCTTC.

The rearrangement joins TRBV9 to TRBJ1-5; D not certain. This CDR3 contains 15 residues. Between the trimmed V and J ends, which lost 0 bases and 0 bases, there was a span of 7 bases. CDR1 and CDR2 from the germline V gene are SGDLS and YYNGEE. The CDR3 loop is CASSVDMTSNQPQHF. In nucleotides, the CDR3 is TGTGCCAGCAGCGTAGACATGACTAGCAATCAGCCCCAGCATTTT.

The chain employs TRBV15 and TRBJ2-2; 9 positions match TRBD1. Per germline, CDR1 LNHNV and CDR2 YYDKDF (reference sequence). Germline trimming cut 1 base from V and 8 bases from J; bases unmatched to any gene: 5. CDR3 size: 15 residues. The CDR3: CATSRVDRGLGELFF. CDR3 sequence (DNA): TGTGCCACCAGCAGAGTGGACAGGGGCCTTGGGGAGCTGTTTTTT. Together with reference TRBV15 and TRBJ2-2, the CDR3 gives the full variable domain: DAMVIQNPRYQVTQFGKPVTLSCSQTLNHNVMYWYQQKSSQAPKLLFHYYDKDFNNEADTPDNFQSRRPNTSFCFLDIRSPGLGDTAMYLCATSRVDRGLGELFFGEGSRLTVL.

The chain links TRBV6-5 to TRBJ1-2; no clear D gene. This CDR3 contains 12 residues. V was cut by 6 bases and J by 6 bases, with 11 bases left in between. Germline V gene sequence: CDR1 MNHEY, CDR2 SVGAGI. CDR3: CASRDRRDGYTF. In DNA form, the CDR3 reads TGTGCCAGCAGGGACCGTAGGGATGGCTACACCTTC.